The clone carrying this T cell receptor beta chain was counted once. Its antigen remains unknown. The sample is drawn from a study of T cells after yellow fever vaccination. Study-level points and caveats: Clones from primary vaccination mostly reappeared after the booster (96% CD4, approximately 86% CD8). Only a small proportion of the clonotypes turned up in both the CD4 and the CD8 compartments, likely arising from convergent recombination.

Per germline, CDR1 KGHSH and CDR2 LQKENI. This CDR3 is built from 14 residues. Trimming left V 3 bases short and J 4 bases short, with 12 bases between. TCR cDNA was made by 5'RACE template switching, adding a universal primer site and UMIs. TCRdb processed the 5' RACE reads anew with MiXCR; each CDR3 protein has one entry. Of 610,000 or so distinct CDR3 sequences in the sample, roughly 12% were seen once. The rearrangement uses TRBV18 and TRBJ1-2; D is perhaps TRBD1 (5 bases). The sequence came from a man in his thirties or forties who received the YFV17D yellow fever vaccine. The sequenced sample was PBMCs, obtained on the day of the yellow fever booster vaccination. The CDR3 protein is CASSPGRPTYGYTF. The CDR3 DNA sequence: TGTGCCAGCTCACCGGGACGGCCGACCTATGGCTACACCTTC.